This T cell receptor beta chain emerged from a study of blood T cell repertoires in COVID-19. Data came from immunoSEQ multiplex PCR; TCRdb stores just in-frame clones and leaves some out. The sample consists of 120,000 or so clones, around 87% of them appearing once. This CDR3 spans 15 amino acids. The ends lost 5 bases at V and 5 bases at J; junction bases unmatched: 7. Germline V gene lookup returns CDR1 SEHNR and CDR2 FQNEAQ (reference sequence). The sequencing input was peripheral blood. This clonotype originated in a woman aged 60-75 years with acute or convalescent COVID-19. The rearrangement links TRBV7-9 to TRBJ2-1, with TRBD2 matching 9 bases. The DNA for the CDR3 is TGTGCCAGCAGCCTCTGGACTAGCGCCAACAATGAGCAGTTCTTC. Protein sequence: CASSLWTSANNEQFF.